This T cell receptor beta chain came from a study of T cells in Graves' hyperthyroidism and ophthalmopathy. A patient was excluded if there was uncontrolled infection, other autoimmune disease, pregnancy or lactation. Clinical symptoms, serum thyroxine, TRAb, thyroid ultrasound and orbital computed tomography established diagnosis. This CDR3 has 15 amino acids. Trimming took off 4 bases at V and 3 bases at J, with 13 bases between the two ends. Germline-derived CDR1 and CDR2 are SGHDT and YYEEEE. The TCR beta CDR3 regions underwent amplification using RNA transcripts as the source. The HTBI primer set served for first-round RT-PCR of the TCR CDR3. TCRdb processed the multiplex PCR reads anew with MiXCR; each CDR3 protein has one entry. The sample holds about 590,000 distinct CDR3 sequences, around 14% seen once.

The genes are TRBV5-6 and TRBJ1-4; D uncertain. The sample consisted of blood. This sequence was found in a woman aged 18-29 years with Graves' ophthalmopathy. CDR3: CASSPWVRPNEKLFF. CDR3 sequence (DNA): TGTGCCAGCAGCCCTTGGGTGCGCCCTAATGAAAAACTGTTTTTT.